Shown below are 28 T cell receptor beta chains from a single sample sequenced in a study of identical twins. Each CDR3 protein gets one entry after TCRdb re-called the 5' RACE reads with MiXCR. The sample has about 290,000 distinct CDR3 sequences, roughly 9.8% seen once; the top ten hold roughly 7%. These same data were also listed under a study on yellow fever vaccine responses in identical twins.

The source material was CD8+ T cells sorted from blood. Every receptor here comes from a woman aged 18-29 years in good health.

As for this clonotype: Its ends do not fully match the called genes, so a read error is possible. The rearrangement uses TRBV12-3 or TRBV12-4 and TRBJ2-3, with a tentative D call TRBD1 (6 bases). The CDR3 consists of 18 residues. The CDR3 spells CASCLRAGVPSSTDTQYF. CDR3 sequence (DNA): TGTGCCAGCTGTTTGAGGGCAGGGGTCCCTTCTAGCACAGATACGCAGTATTTT.

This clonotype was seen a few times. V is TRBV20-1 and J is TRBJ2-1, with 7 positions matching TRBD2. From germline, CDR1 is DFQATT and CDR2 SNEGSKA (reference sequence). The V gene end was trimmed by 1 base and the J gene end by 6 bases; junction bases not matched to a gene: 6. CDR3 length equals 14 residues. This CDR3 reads CSARGGGSPNEQFF. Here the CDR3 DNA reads TGCAGTGCTAGAGGGGGCGGGAGCCCCAATGAGCAGTTCTTC.

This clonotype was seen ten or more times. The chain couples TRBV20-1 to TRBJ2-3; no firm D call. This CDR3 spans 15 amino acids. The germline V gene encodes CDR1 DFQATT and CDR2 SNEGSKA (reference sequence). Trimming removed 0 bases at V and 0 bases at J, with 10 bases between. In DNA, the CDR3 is TGCAGTGCTAGAGATATAAATCCTAGCACAGATACGCAGTATTTT. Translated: CSARDINPSTDTQYF.

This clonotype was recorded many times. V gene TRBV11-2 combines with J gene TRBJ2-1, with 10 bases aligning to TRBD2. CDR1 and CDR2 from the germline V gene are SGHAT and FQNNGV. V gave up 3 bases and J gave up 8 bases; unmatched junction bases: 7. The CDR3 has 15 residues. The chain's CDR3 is CASSFIAGGFDEQFF. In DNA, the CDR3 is TGTGCCAGCAGCTTCATAGCGGGGGGTTTCGATGAGCAGTTCTTC.

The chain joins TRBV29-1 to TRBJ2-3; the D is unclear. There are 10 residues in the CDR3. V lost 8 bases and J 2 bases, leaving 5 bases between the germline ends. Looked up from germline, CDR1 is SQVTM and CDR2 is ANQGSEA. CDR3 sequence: CSFFTDTQYF. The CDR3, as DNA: TGCAGCTTCTTCACAGATACGCAGTATTTT.

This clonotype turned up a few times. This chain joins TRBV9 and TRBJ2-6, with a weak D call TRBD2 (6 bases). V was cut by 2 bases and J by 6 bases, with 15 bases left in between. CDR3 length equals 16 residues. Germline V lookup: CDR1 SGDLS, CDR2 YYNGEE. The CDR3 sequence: CASSVGGPSLANVLTF. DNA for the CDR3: TGTGCCAGCAGCGTGGGGGGACCGAGTTTGGCCAACGTCCTGACTTTC.

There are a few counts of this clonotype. The CDR3 loop reads CATSDYRLAGDTGELFF. The CDR3, as DNA: TGTGCCACCAGTGATTACCGACTAGCGGGAGACACCGGGGAGCTGTTTTTT. The chain uses TRBV24-1 and TRBJ2-2, with 12 bases aligning to TRBD2. CDR1 is KGHDR and CDR2 is SFDVKD in the germline V gene. The ends lost 2 bases at V and 3 bases at J; junction bases unmatched: 3. CDR3 length equals 17 residues.

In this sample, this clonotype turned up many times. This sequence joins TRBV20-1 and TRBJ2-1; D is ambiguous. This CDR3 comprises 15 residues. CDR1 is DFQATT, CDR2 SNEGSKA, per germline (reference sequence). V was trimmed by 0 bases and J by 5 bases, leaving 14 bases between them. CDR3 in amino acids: CSARDFFTVHNEQFF. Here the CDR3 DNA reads TGCAGTGCTAGAGATTTTTTCACAGTTCACAATGAGCAGTTCTTC.

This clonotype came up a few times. For the CDR3, the DNA is TGTGCCAGCACAGGGGGCATGAACACTGAAGCTTTCTTT. Translated: CASTGGMNTEAFF. The rearrangement links TRBV9 to TRBJ1-1; TRBD1 agrees at 8 bases. CDR1 and CDR2 (germline): SGDLS, YYNGEE. J was trimmed by 0 bases and V by 6 bases; bases with no gene match: 1. This CDR3 spans 13 amino acids.

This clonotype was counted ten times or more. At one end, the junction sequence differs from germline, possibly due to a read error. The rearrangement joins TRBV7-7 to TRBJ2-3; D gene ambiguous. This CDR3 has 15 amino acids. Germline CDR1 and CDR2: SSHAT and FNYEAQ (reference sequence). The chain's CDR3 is CASSAVIGSTDTQYF. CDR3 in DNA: TGTGCTAGCAGCGCCGTGATAGGGAGCACAGATACGCAGTATTTT.

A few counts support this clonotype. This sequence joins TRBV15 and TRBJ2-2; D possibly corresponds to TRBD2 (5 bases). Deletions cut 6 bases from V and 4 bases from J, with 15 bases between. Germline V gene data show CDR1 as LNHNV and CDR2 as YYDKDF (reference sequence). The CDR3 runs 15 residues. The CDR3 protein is CATRGEGLTTGELFF. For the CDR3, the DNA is TGTGCCACCAGAGGAGAGGGTCTGACCACCGGGGAGCTGTTTTTT.

Here the CDR3 DNA reads TGTGCCAGCAGTCAGACGAGGACACTTCCCTACGAGCAGTACTTC. As protein: CASSQTRTLPYEQYF. This sequence joins TRBV6-2 or TRBV6-3 and TRBJ2-7, with a possible D match to TRBD1 (5 bases). There are 15 residues in the CDR3. Deletions cut 5 bases from V and 2 bases from J, with 16 bases between. Germline lookup yields CDR1 MNHEY and CDR2 SVGEGT.

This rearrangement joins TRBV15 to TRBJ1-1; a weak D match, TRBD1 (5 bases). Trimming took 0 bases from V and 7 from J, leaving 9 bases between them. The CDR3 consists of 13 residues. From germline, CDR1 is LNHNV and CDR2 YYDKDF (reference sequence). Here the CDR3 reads CATSRERGIEAFF. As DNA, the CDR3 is TGTGCCACCAGCAGAGAGCGGGGGATTGAAGCTTTCTTT.

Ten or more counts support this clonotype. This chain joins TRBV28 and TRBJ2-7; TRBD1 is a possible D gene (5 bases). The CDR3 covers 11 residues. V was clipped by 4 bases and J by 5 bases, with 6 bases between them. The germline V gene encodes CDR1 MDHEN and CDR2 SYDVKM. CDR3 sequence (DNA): TGTGCCAGCAGTTCCAGGGACGAGCAGTACTTC. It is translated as CASSSRDEQYF. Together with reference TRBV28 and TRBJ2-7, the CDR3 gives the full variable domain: DVKVTQSSRYLVKRTGEKVFLECVQDMDHENMFWYRQDPGLGLRLIYFSYDVKMKEKGDIPEGYSVSREKKERFSLILESASTNQTSMYLCASSSRDEQYFGPGTRLTVT.

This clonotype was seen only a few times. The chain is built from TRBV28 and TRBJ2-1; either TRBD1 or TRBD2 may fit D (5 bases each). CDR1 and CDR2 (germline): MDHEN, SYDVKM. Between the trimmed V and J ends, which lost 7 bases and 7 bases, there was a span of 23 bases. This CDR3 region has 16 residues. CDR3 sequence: CASTPGAGPPLNEQFF. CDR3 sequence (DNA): TGTGCCAGCACCCCTGGGGCGGGTCCGCCACTGAATGAGCAGTTCTTC.

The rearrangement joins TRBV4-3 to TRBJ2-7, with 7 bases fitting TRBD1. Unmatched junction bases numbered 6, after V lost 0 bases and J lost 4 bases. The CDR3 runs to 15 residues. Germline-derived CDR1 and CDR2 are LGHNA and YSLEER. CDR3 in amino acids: CASSQDHTGVYEQYF. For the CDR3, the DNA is TGCGCCAGCAGCCAAGATCACACAGGGGTGTACGAGCAGTACTTC.

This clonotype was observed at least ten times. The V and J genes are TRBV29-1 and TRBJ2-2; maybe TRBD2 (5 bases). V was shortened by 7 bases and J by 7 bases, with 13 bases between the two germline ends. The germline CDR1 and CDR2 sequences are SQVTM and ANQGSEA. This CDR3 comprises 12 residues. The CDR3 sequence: CSATGFGGELFF. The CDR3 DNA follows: TGCAGCGCTACGGGGTTCGGCGGGGAGCTGTTTTTT.

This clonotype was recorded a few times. CDR3 region: CASSPWLRTGGDTDTQYF. The CDR3 region has the DNA TGTGCCAGCAGTCCCTGGTTAAGGACAGGGGGCGACACAGATACGCAGTATTTT. The chain links TRBV27 to TRBJ2-3, with TRBD1 matching over 11 bases. CDR3 length: 18 amino acids. CDR1 and CDR2 (germline): MNHEY, SMNVEV (reference sequence). The V segment lost 5 bases and the J segment 2 bases; nucleotides outside the gene matches: 12.

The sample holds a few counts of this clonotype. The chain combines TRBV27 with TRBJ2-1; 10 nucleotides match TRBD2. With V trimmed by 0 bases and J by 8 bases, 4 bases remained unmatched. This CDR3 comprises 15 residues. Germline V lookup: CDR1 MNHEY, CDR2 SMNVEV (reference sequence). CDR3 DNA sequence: TGTGCCAGCAGTTTATCGACACTAGCGGGATATGAGCAGTTCTTC. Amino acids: CASSLSTLAGYEQFF.

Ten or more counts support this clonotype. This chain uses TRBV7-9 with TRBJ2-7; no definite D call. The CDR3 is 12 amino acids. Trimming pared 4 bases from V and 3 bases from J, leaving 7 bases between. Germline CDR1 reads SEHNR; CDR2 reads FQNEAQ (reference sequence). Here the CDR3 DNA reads TGTGCCAGCAGCTGGGGTAGCTACGAGCAGTACTTC. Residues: CASSWGSYEQYF. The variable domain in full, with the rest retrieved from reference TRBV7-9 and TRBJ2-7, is DTGVSQNPRHKITKRGQNVTFRCDPISEHNRLYWYRQTLGQGPEFLTYFQNEAQLEKSRLLSDRFSAERPKGSFSTLEIQRTEQGDSAMYLCASSWGSYEQYFGPGTRLTVT.

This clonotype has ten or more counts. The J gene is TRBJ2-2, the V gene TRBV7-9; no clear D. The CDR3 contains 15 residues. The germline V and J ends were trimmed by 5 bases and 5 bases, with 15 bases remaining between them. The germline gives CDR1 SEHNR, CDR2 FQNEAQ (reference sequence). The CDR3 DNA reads TGTGCCAGCAGCCCCCTAAGCGAAAAGACCGGGGAGCTGTTTTTT. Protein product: CASSPLSEKTGELFF.

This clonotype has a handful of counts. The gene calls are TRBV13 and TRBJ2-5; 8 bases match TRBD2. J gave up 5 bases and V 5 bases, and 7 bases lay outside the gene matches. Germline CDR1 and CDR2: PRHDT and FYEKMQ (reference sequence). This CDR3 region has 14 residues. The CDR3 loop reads CASSPTGTRETQYF. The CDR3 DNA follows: TGTGCCAGCAGCCCCACCGGGACTAGGGAGACCCAGTACTTC. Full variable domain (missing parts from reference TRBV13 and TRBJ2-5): AAGVIQSPRHLIKEKRETATLKCYPIPRHDTVYWYQQGPGQDPQFLISFYEKMQSDKGSIPDRFSAQQFSDYHSELNMSSLELGDSALYFCASSPTGTRETQYFGPGTRLLVL.

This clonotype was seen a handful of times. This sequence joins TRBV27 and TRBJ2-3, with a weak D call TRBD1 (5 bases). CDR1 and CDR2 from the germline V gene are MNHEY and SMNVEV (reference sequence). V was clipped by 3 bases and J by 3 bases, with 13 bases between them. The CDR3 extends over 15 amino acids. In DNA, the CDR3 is TGTGCCAGCAGTTTGATCGACAGTGCGACAGATACGCAGTATTTT. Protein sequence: CASSLIDSATDTQYF.

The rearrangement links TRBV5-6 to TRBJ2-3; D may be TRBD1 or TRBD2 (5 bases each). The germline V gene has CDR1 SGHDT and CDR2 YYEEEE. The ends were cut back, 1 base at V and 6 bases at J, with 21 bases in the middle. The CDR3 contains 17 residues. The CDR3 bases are TGTGCCAGCAGCTTGATACATGGGACCGATCACATGGATACGCAGTATTTT. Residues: CASSLIHGTDHMDTQYF.

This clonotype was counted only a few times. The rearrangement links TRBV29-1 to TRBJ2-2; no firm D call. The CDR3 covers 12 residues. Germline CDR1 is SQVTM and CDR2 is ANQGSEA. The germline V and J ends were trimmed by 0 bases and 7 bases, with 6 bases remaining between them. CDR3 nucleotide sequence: TGCAGCGTTGAAGATCTATTCGGGGAGCTGTTTTTT. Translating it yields CSVEDLFGELFF.

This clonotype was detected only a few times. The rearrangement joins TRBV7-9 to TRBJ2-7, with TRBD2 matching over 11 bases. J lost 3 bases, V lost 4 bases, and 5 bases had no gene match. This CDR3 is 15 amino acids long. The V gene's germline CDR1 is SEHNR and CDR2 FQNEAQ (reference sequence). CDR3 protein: CASSSLAGGHYEQYF. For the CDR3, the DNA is TGTGCCAGCAGCTCGTTAGCGGGAGGGCACTACGAGCAGTACTTC.

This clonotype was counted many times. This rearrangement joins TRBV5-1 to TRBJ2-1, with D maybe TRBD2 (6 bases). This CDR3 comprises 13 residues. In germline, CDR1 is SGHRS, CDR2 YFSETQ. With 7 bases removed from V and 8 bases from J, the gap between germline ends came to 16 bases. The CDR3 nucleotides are TGCGCCAGCCGAAAGGCTAGCGTGGATGAGCAGTTCTTC. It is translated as CASRKASVDEQFF.

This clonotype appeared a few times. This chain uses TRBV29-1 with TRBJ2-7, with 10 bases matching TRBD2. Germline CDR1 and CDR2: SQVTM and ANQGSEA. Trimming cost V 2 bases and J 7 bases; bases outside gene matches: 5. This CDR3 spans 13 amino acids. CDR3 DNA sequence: TGCAGCGTTGAACGCGGGACTAGCGAGGAGCAGTACTTC. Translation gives CSVERGTSEEQYF.